What follows describes a single T cell receptor (beta chain). The study assigned cohorts using participant-reported clinical history. Methods used by the authors: Reference gene primer amplification in the assay estimated nucleated cell counts. The table came from immunoSEQ multiplex PCR; TCRdb's copy has only in-frame clones and leaves some out. Clone size and V and J calls were adopted from that table, with D and trimming inferred from the DNA. Found here are approximately 490,000 clones, roughly 90% of them singletons; the top ten hold about 0.75%. The V gene lost 3 bases and the J gene lost 2 bases, with 8 bases spanning the gap. This CDR3 spans 14 amino acids. Germline CDR1 reads KGHSH; CDR2 reads LQKENI. These data belong to a study of blood T cell repertoires in COVID-19. Study as a whole: The origin of the acute and convalescent COVID-19 samples was the United States, Italy and Spain.

The sequenced material came from PBMCs or T cells enriched from blood (not recorded which). The chain links TRBV18 to TRBJ1-3; no definite D call. This sequence originates from a woman aged 18-29 years who had recovered from COVID-19. CDR3 nucleotides: TGTGCCAGCTCACCCGGCAGGACTGGAAACACCATATATTTT. As protein: CASSPGRTGNTIYF.